Presented here are 11 T cell receptor beta chains from one specimen sequenced in a study of blood T cell repertoires in COVID-19. Sequencing used immunoSEQ multiplex PCR; TCRdb keeps in-frame clones, though not all of them. The sample consists of 450,000 to 500,000 clones, 80% to 90% of them appearing once. Sample: peripheral blood. These receptor sequences come from a human donor in a cohort sampled during active COVID-19.

This clone came up a few times. The rearrangement uses TRBV19 and TRBJ1-6, with 8 bases aligning to TRBD1. Germline V gene sequence: CDR1 LNHDA, CDR2 SQIVND (reference sequence). Trimming took 11 bases from V and 5 from J; bases not matched to a gene: 8. CDR3 length equals 14 residues. CDR3 sequence (DNA): TGTGCCTCGACCCCGGACAGGGATAATTCACCCCTCCACTTT. The encoded protein is CASTPDRDNSPLHF.

The chain joins TRBV10-3 to TRBJ2-5; D is ambiguous. Trimming stripped 0 bases from V and 4 bases from J, with 9 bases between. Germline V gene data show CDR1 as ENHRY and CDR2 as SYGVKD. This CDR3 is built from 14 residues. The CDR3 bases are TGTGCCATCAGTGAGTCGAGAGTTCCAGAGACCCAGTACTTC. It is translated as CAISESRVPETQYF.

The J gene is TRBJ1-4, the V gene TRBV6-1, with D possibly matching TRBD1 (6 bases). Germline CDR1 and CDR2: MNHNS and SASEGT. The CDR3 runs 16 residues. V lost 2 bases and J 5 bases, leaving 15 bases between the germline ends. CDR3 sequence: CASSEPRQVKNEKLFF. The DNA of the CDR3 is TGTGCCAGCAGTGAACCGAGACAGGTGAAGAATGAAAAACTGTTTTTT.

V and J are TRBV27 and TRBJ2-5, with D uncertain. This CDR3 comprises 14 residues. The germline V gene encodes CDR1 MNHEY and CDR2 SMNVEV (reference sequence). Trimming took 5 bases from V and 5 from J, leaving 15 bases between them. CDR3 residues: CASSPRSSAETQYF. The CDR3 DNA sequence: TGTGCCAGCAGTCCCCGGTCATCTGCGGAGACCCAGTACTTC.

This clone was seen just once. The chain combines TRBV7-8 with TRBJ1-5; 7 nucleotides align to TRBD1. The CDR3 consists of 15 residues. Germline CDR1 is SGHVS and CDR2 is FQNEAQ. The V gene end was trimmed by 2 bases and the J gene end by 0 bases; junction bases not matched to a gene: 1. As DNA, the CDR3 is TGTGCCAGCAGCTTACAGGGGGATAGCAATCAGCCCCAGCATTTT. Its translation: CASSLQGDSNQPQHF. The full variable domain, rest sourced from reference TRBV7-8 and TRBJ1-5, is GAGVSQSPRYKVAKRGQDVALRCDPISGHVSLFWYQQALGQGPEFLTYFQNEAQLDKSGLPSDRFFAERPEGSVSTLKIQRTQQEDSAVYLCASSLQGDSNQPQHFGDGTRLSIL.

The chain carries TRBV28 and TRBJ1-4, with D tentatively TRBD1 (6 bases). Trimming removed 5 bases at V and 4 bases at J, with 17 bases between. Germline-derived CDR1 and CDR2 are MDHEN and SYDVKM. The CDR3 length is 16 residues. CDR3 region: CASSMLGQLDNEKLFF. The CDR3 region has the DNA TGTGCCAGCAGTATGCTCGGACAGCTTGATAATGAAAAACTGTTTTTT.

V and J are TRBV28 and TRBJ2-5, with 13 bases lining up with TRBD2. CDR1 is MDHEN and CDR2 is SYDVKM in the germline V gene. V dropped 6 bases and J dropped 4; count of bases not matched to a gene: 11. The CDR3 extends over 17 amino acids. The CDR3 region has the DNA TGTGCCAGCAGCCCAACCCGACTAGCGGGAGGTCTAGAGACCCAGTACTTC. It yields the protein CASSPTRLAGGLETQYF.

The V gene is TRBV6-6, the J gene TRBJ2-1, with 10 bases fitting TRBD1. The CDR3 length is 16 residues. Trimming took 7 bases from V and 6 from J; bases not matched to a gene: 12. From germline, CDR1 is MNHNY and CDR2 SVGAGI (reference sequence). CDR3 region: CASNDNRRDRGNEQFF. CDR3 nucleotides: TGTGCCAGCAATGACAACCGCCGGGACAGGGGCAATGAGCAGTTCTTC.

The chain joins TRBV29-1 to TRBJ1-1; D is ambiguous. Germline assignment: CDR1 SQVTM and CDR2 ANQGSEA. This CDR3 has 13 residues. V was shortened by 0 bases and J by 1 base, with 6 bases between the two germline ends. The CDR3 DNA reads as TGCAGCGTTGAAGATCAGGCGAACACTGAAGCTTTCTTT. Translating it yields CSVEDQANTEAFF.

The J gene is TRBJ2-7, the V gene TRBV29-1; 8 bases align to TRBD1. The V gene's germline CDR1 is SQVTM and CDR2 ANQGSEA. V lost 7 bases and J lost 5; bases outside the gene matches: 16. The CDR3 totals 15 residues. In DNA, the CDR3 is TGCAGCGGGAAGGAGGTGTCAACAGGGGGGCACGAGCAGTACTTC. It encodes CSGKEVSTGGHEQYF.

The genes are TRBV6-5 and TRBJ2-7, with 9 bases lining up with TRBD1. V dropped 0 bases and J dropped 2; count of bases not matched to a gene: 2. The germline V gene encodes CDR1 MNHEY and CDR2 SVGAGI. The CDR3 is 15 residues long. The CDR3 region is CASSYSGTGTYEQYF. The CDR3 DNA is TGTGCCAGCAGTTACTCGGGGACAGGGACCTACGAGCAGTACTTC.